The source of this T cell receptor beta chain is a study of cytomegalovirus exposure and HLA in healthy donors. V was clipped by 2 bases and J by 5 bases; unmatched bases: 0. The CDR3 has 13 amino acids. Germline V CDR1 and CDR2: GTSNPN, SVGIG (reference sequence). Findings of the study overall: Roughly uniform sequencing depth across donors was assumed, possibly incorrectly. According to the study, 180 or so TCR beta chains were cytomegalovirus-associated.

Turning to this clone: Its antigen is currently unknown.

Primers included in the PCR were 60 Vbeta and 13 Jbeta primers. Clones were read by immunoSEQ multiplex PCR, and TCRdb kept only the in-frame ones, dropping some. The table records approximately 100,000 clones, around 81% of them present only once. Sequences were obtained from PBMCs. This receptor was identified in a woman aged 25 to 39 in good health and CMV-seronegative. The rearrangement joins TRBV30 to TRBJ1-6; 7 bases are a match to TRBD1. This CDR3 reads CAWSTGDNSPLHF. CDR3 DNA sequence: TGTGCCTGGAGTACAGGGGATAATTCACCCCTCCACTTT.